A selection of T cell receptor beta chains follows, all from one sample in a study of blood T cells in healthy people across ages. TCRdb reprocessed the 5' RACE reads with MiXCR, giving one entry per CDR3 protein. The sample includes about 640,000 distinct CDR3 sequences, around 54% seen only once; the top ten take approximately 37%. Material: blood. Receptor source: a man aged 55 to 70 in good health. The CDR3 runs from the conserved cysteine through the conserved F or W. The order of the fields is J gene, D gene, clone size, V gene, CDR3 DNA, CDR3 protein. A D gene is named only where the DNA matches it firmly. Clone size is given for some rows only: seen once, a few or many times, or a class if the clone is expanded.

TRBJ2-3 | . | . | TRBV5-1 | TGCGCCAGCAGCTTGGTCAACGCCCTCGAGGATACGCAGTATTTT | CASSLVNALEDTQYF
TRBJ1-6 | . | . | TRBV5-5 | TGTGCCAGCAGCTTGGGGCAGAGCCTCTATAATTCACCCCTCCACTTT | CASSLGQSLYNSPLHF
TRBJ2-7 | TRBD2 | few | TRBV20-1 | TGCAGTGCTAGAGATCAGCGGGGGGCCTACGAGCAGTACTTC | CSARDQRGAYEQYF
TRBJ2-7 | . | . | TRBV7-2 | TGTGCCAGCAGCTTAGCGGTGGAGTACGAGCAGTACTTC | CASSLAVEYEQYF
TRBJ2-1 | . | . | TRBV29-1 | TGCAGCGGGGGGGGACACCCGGGTAATGAGCAGTTCTTC | CSGGGHPGNEQFF
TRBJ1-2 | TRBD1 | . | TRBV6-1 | TGTGCCAGCAGTGAACGTCTTGCGAGACAGGGACATGGCTACACCTTC | CASSERLARQGHGYTF
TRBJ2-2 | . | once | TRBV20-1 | TGCAGTGCTAGAGATTTACGGCGGGGAGACACCGGGGAGCTGTTTTTT | CSARDLRRGDTGELFF
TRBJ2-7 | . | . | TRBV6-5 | TGTGCCAGCAGTTACGGACGGAAAGACTACGAGCAGTACTTC | CASSYGRKDYEQYF
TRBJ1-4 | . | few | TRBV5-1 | TGCGCCAGCGCTAACGGGCAGCCAACTAATGAAAAACTGTTTTTT | CASANGQPTNEKLFF
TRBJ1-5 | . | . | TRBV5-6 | TGTGCCAGCAGCTCGTTGAGGGTCGGCAATCAGCCCCAGCATTTT | CASSSLRVGNQPQHF
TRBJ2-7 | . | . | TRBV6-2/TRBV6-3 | TGTGCCAGCAGCCCATCGAGGCGCGAGCAGTACTTC | CASSPSRREQYF
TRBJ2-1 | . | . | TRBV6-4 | TGTGCCAGCAGTGACAGGGAAAATGAGCAGTTCTTC | CASSDRENEQFF
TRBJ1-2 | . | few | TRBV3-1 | TGTGCCAGCAGCCAAGACAGGGGTCGTGATGGCTACACCTTC | CASSQDRGRDGYTF
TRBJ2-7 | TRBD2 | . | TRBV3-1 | TGTGCCAGCAGCCAACCGGGACTAGCGGGCCTTTCCTACGAGCAGTACTTC | CASSQPGLAGLSYEQYF
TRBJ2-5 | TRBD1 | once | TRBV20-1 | TGCAGTGCTTTTCTTGGGACAGGGGGCCTAGAGACCCAGTACTTC | CSAFLGTGGLETQYF
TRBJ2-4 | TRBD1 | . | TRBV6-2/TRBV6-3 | TGTGCCAGCAGAAAGGACAGGGACTGGTGGGGGCAGTACTTC | CASRKDRDWWGQYF
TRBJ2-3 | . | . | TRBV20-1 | TGCAGTGCTAGAGATCAGGCTACAGATACGCAGTATTTT | CSARDQATDTQYF
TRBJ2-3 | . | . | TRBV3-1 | TGTGCCAGCAGCCACCATACGGACTGGCCGGAAGATACGCAGTATTTT | CASSHHTDWPEDTQYF
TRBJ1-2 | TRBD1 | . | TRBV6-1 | TGTGCCAGCAGGCGACAGGGATGGGGCTACACCTTC | CASRRQGWGYTF
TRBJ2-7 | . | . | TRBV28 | TGTGCCAGCAGCCCTAAGGGGCCCTACGAGCAGTACTTC | CASSPKGPYEQYF
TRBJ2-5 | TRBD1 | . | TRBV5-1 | TGCGCCAGCAGCCGAGAAATTCGGACAGGGCAAGAGACCCGGTACTTC | CASSREIRTGQETRYF
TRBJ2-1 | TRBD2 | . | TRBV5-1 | TGCGCCAGCAGCTTTCGGGCTGATCTAGCGGGGGGCGGTGAGCAGTTCTTC | CASSFRADLAGGGEQFF
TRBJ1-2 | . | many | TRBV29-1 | TGCAGCGTTGATCCGGCAGGGGCCAACTATGGCTACACCTTC | CSVDPAGANYGYTF
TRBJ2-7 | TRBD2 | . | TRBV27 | TGTGCCAGCAGTTACCAGCGAGCTAGCGGCACTTCCTACAATGAGCAGTACTTC | CASSYQRASGTSYNEQYF
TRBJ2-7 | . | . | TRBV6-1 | TGTGCCAGCAGTGACAGGGCAACCTACGAGCAGTACTTC | CASSDRATYEQYF
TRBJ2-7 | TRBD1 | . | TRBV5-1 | TGCGCCAGCAGCCACCCCGCCGGATCGAGGGCGGGGACAGGGGCTTACAATGAGCAGTACTTC | CASSHPAGSRAGTGAYNEQYF
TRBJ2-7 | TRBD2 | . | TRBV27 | TGTGCCAGCAGTTTAGACAGAAGCGGGGGATATTTCGTCGAGCAGTACTTC | CASSLDRSGGYFVEQYF
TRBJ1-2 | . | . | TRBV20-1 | TGCAGTGCTAGCATTAGGGAGGGTAACTATGGCTACACCTTC | CSASIREGNYGYTF
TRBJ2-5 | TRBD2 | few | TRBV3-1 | TGTGCCAGCAGCCAAGTCAGACTAGCGTCAGAAGAGACCCAGTACTTC | CASSQVRLASEETQYF
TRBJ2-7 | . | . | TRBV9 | TGTGCCAGCAGCGCGGGACATTCTAGCTCCTACGAGCAGTACTTC | CASSAGHSSSYEQYF
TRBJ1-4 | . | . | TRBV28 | TGTGCCAGCAGTGTCGGGGGCACTAATGAAAAACTGTTTTTT | CASSVGGTNEKLFF
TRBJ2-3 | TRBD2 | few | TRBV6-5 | TGTGCCAGCAGTTACTCGGGGCGGGGGACTAGCACAGATACGCAGTATTTT | CASSYSGRGTSTDTQYF
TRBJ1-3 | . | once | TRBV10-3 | TGTGCCATCAGTGAAGGCAGTGGAAACACCATATATTTT | CAISEGSGNTIYF
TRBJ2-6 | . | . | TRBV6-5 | TGTGCCAGCAGTTACAAGGGCAGGGGAGCGGCTGGGGCCAACGTCCTGACTTTC | CASSYKGRGAAGANVLTF
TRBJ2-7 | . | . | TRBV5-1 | TGCGCCAGCAACTCTACCGGGACGGGCTACGAGCAGTACTTC | CASNSTGTGYEQYF
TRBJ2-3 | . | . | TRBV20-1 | TGCAGTGCTAGAGGGCCGGTTAGCACAGATACGCAGTATTTT | CSARGPVSTDTQYF
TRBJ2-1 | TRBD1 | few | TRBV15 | TGTGCCACCAGCCCACGGACAGGGGGCTGGAATGAGCAGTTCTTC | CATSPRTGGWNEQFF
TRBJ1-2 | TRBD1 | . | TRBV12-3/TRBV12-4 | TGTGCCAGCAGTCTACTACAGGGGTTCTATGGCTACACCTTC | CASSLLQGFYGYTF
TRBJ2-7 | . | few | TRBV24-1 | TGTGCCACCAGTGATTCCCACCCCGACTACGAGCAGTACTTC | CATSDSHPDYEQYF
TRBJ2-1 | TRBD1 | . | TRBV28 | TGTGCCAGCAGTCAGGCAGGGGGATTTGATGAGCAGTTCTTC | CASSQAGGFDEQFF
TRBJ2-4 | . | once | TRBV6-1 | TGTGCCAGCAGTGACCTGCAGGGCAGGGTAGACATTCAGTACTTC | CASSDLQGRVDIQYF
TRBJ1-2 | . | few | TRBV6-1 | TGTGCCAGCAGCGAAGCCCCCCGGGGGAACTATGGCTACACCTTC | CASSEAPRGNYGYTF
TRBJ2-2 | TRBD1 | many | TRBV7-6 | TGTGCCAGCAGCCCTGGACAGGGAGGCACCGGGGAGCTGTTTTTT | CASSPGQGGTGELFF
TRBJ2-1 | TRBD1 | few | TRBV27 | TGTGCCAGCAGTTTATCTGGGACAGGGGATGAGCAGTTCTTC | CASSLSGTGDEQFF
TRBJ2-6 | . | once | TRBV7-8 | TGTGCCAGCAGCACGCCACAGGGAGCTGGGGCCAACGTCCTGACTTTC | CASSTPQGAGANVLTF
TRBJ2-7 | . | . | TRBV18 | TGTGCCAGCTCACCCTTCTCTTCTATCGAGCAGTACTTC | CASSPFSSIEQYF
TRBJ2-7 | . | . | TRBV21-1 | TGTGCCAGCAGCAAAGCCACGCGCCGGAGCTCCTACGAGCAGTACTTC | CASSKATRRSSYEQYF
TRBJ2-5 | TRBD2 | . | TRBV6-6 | TGTGCCAGCAACCTAGCGGGGGGGCGGAATGAGCAGTACTTC | CASNLAGGRNEQYF
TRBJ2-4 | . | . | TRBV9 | TGTGCCAGCAGCGGCCCCCAGGTCGGGGCCCTAAACGTCATTCAGTACTTC | CASSGPQVGALNVIQYF
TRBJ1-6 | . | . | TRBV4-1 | TGCGCCAGCAGCCAAGATCCGGGCTCGGATAACTCACCCCTCCACTTT | CASSQDPGSDNSPLHF
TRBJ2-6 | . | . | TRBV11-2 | TGTGCCAGCATCTCCCTTAGGCAGGGCCTTTCTGGGGCCAACGTCCTGACTTTC | CASISLRQGLSGANVLTF
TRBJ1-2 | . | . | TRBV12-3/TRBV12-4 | TGTGCCAGCTCCCTAAGGCGGTTATATGGCTACACCTTC | CASSLRRLYGYTF
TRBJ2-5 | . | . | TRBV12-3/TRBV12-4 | TGTGCCAGCAGTTTAGGGGGTCGGTCCGGAGAGACCCAGTACTTC | CASSLGGRSGETQYF
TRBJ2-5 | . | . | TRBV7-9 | TGTGCCAGCAGGCCAAATAAAGAGACCCAGTACTTC | CASRPNKETQYF
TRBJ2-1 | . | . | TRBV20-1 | TGCAGTGCTCCTTCTGGGGATGAGCAGTTCTTC | CSAPSGDEQFF
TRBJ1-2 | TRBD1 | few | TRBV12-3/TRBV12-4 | TGTGCCAGCAGTGGGCAGGGGGTTAACTATGGCTACACCTTC | CASSGQGVNYGYTF
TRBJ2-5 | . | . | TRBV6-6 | TGTGCCAGCAGGGGGGCTGGCCAAGAGACCCAGTACTTC | CASRGAGQETQYF
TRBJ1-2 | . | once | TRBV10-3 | TGTGCCATCAACCAGGGTCTCAATGGCTACACCTTC | CAINQGLNGYTF